This TCR beta chain was recovered during a study of cytotoxic CD8 clonotypes in ibrutinib-treated CLL. Looked up from germline, CDR1 is SGHDT and CDR2 is YYEEEE. V trimming: 2 bases; J trimming: 2 bases; junction bases outside the gene matches: 3. The CDR3 loop spans 14 amino acids. Data came from immunoSEQ multiplex PCR; TCRdb stores just in-frame clones and leaves some out. The sample includes 250,000 to 350,000 clones, around 76% of them seen just once. This chain connects TRBV5-6 to TRBJ2-7; 8 positions agree with TRBD2. Here the sequenced sample was PBMCs, taken at disease progression, from a patient treated with ibrutinib. The TCR comes from a human donor with chronic lymphocytic leukemia. CDR3 amino acids: CASSFGLAPYEQYF. The CDR3 region has the DNA TGTGCCAGCAGCTTTGGACTAGCCCCCTACGAGCAGTACTTC.